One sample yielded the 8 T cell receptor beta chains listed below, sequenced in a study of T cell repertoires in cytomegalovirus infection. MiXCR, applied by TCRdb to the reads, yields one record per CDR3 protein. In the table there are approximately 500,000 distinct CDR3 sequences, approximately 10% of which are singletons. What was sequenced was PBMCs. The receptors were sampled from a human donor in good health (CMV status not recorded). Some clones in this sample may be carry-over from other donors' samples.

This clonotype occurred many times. The CDR3 DNA reads TGTGCCAGCAGCGTAGTGGCGGGAGGGCCCACAGATACGCAGTATTTT. This gives the protein CASSVVAGGPTDTQYF. This chain connects TRBV9 to TRBJ2-3; 9 positions agree with TRBD2. J lost 2 bases, V lost 0 bases, and 4 bases had no gene match. Germline loops: CDR1 SGDLS, CDR2 YYNGEE. CDR3 length equals 16 residues.

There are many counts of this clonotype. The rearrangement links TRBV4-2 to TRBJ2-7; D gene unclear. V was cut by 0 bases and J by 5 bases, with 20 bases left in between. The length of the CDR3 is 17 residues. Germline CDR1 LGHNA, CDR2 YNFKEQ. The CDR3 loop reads CASSQDQLETYRDEQYF. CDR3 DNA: TGTGCCAGCAGCCAAGATCAGTTGGAAACTTATAGGGACGAGCAGTACTTC.

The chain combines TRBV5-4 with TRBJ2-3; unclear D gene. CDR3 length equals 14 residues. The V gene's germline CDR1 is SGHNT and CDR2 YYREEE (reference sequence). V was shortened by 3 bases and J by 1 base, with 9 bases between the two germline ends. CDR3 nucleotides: TGTGCCAGCAGCTCGCAGGATCGCACAGATACGCAGTATTTT. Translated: CASSSQDRTDTQYF.

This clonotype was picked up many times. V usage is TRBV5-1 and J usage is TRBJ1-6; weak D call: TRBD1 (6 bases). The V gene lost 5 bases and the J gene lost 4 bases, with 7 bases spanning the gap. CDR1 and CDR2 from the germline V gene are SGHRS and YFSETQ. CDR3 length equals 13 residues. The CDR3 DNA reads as TGCGCCAGCAGTGGACAGTATAATTCACCCCTCCACTTT. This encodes CASSGQYNSPLHF.

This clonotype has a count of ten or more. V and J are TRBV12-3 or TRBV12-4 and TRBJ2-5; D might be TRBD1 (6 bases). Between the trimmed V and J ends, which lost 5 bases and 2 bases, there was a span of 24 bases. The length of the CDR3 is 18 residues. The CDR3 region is CASSRPHTGIHAQETQYF. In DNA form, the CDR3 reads TGTGCCAGCAGTCGACCTCATACAGGGATCCACGCACAAGAGACCCAGTACTTC.

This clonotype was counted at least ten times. Here the CDR3 DNA reads TGTGCCAGCACCACCCGACCGGCAGGCAACACCGGGGAGCTGTTTTTT. Translating it yields CASTTRPAGNTGELFF. This chain links TRBV6-1 with TRBJ2-2, with D unresolved. Trimming cost V 7 bases and J 2 bases, with 17 bases left between them. Germline CDR1 is MNHNS and CDR2 is SASEGT. The CDR3 is made up of 16 amino acids.

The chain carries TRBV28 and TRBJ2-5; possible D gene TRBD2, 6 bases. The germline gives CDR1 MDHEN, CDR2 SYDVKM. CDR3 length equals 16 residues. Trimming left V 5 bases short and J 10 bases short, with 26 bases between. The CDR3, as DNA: TGTGCCAGCAGTCCCAGTTGGACCCAGGGCGGGAAAGGCCAGTACTTC. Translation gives CASSPSWTQGGKGQYF.

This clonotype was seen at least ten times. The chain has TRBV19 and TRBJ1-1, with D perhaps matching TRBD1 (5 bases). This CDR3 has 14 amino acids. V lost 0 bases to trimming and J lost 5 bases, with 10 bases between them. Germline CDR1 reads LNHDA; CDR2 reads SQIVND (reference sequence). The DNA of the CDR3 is TGTGCCAGTAGTATAGAAAGGGGAGGTACTGAAGCTTTCTTT. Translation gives CASSIERGGTEAFF.